A single sample gave rise to the 11 T cell receptor beta chains below, sequenced in a study of identifying expanded T cells in peripheral blood. Data came from immunoSEQ multiplex PCR; TCRdb stores just in-frame clones and leaves some out. The sample carries some 65,000 clones, around 81% recorded once. The sequenced material came from blood. Every receptor here comes from a person aged 18 to 70 in good health.

This chain links TRBV6-1 with TRBJ2-3; tentative D call: TRBD2 (6 bases). This CDR3 is built from 15 residues. Trimming took off 4 bases at V and 6 bases at J, with 17 bases between the two ends. The V gene's germline CDR1 is MNHNS and CDR2 SASEGT. The CDR3 region has the DNA TGTGCCAGCAGTGGGGGACTCAGGCGGGATGATACGCAGTATTTT. It encodes CASSGGLRRDDTQYF.

This chain joins TRBV4-3 and TRBJ2-1; no clear D gene. The CDR3 runs 13 residues. Germline-derived CDR1 and CDR2 are LGHNA and YSLEER. V was trimmed by 4 bases and J by 9 bases, leaving 13 bases between them. CDR3 coding DNA: TGCGCCAGCAGCCGAACGTTAGCTTTTGAGCAGTTCTTC. Amino acids: CASSRTLAFEQFF.

This chain connects TRBV5-1 to TRBJ2-1, with 8 nucleotides matching TRBD2. This CDR3 contains 15 residues. Germline lookup yields CDR1 SGHRS and CDR2 YFSETQ. Trimming cost V 5 bases and J 1 base; bases outside gene matches: 5. The CDR3 sequence is CASSPASGSYNEQFF. The CDR3 nucleotides read TGCGCCAGCAGTCCGGCTAGCGGGTCCTACAATGAGCAGTTCTTC.

This chain joins TRBV7-9 and TRBJ1-1; a possible D gene is TRBD1 (5 bases). CDR1 and CDR2 from the germline V gene are SEHNR and FQNEAQ (reference sequence). There are 13 residues in the CDR3. V was shortened by 2 bases and J by 5 bases, with 9 bases between the two germline ends. CDR3 sequence reads: CASSLSAGTEAFF. In nucleotides, the CDR3 is TGTGCCAGCAGCTTATCTGCAGGGACTGAAGCTTTCTTT.

The chain links TRBV19 to TRBJ1-1, with D possibly matching TRBD1 (6 bases). The germline V gene has CDR1 LNHDA and CDR2 SQIVND (reference sequence). The CDR3 is 14 amino acids. Trimming stripped 8 bases from V and 2 bases from J, with 15 bases between. The CDR3: CASGLGRGNTEAFF. CDR3 bases: TGTGCCAGTGGTTTAGGCAGGGGAAACACTGAAGCTTTCTTT.

This clone was seen only once. The chain combines TRBV6-1 with TRBJ1-1; D uncertain. V dropped 2 bases and J dropped 6 bases, with 10 bases sitting between them. Germline V gene data show CDR1 as MNHNS and CDR2 as SASEGT. The length of the CDR3 is 13 residues. CDR3 coding DNA: TGTGCCAGCAGTGAACTGAGTCCCCCTGAAGCTTTCTTT. This codes for CASSELSPPEAFF.

This clone was detected only once. The chain couples TRBV2 to TRBJ2-3; 7 bases line up with TRBD2. CDR1 and CDR2 from the germline V gene are SNHLY and FYNNEI. The CDR3 consists of 16 residues. The junction had 14 bases not matched to a gene; V was cut back by 5 bases and J by 6 bases. DNA of the CDR3: TGTGCCAGCAGTCTGGGAGGGAGGAACACTTACGATACGCAGTATTTT. It translates to CASSLGGRNTYDTQYF. The variable domain in full, with the rest retrieved from reference TRBV2 and TRBJ2-3, is EPEVTQTPSHQVTQMGQEVILRCVPISNHLYFYWYRQILGQKVEFLVSFYNNEISEKSEIFDDQFSVERPDGSNFTLKIRSTKLEDSAMYFCASSLGGRNTYDTQYFGPGTRLTVL.

This chain links TRBV7-6 with TRBJ2-5; D might be TRBD1 or TRBD2, each matching 5 bases. Trimming removed 1 base at V and 7 bases at J, with 10 bases between. Germline V gene lookup returns CDR1 SGHVS and CDR2 FNYEAQ. This CDR3 is 13 amino acids long. The CDR3 loop is CASSLGGERTQYF. The CDR3 region has the DNA TGTGCCAGCAGCTTAGGAGGGGAACGGACCCAGTACTTC. Full variable domain (outside the CDR3, taken from reference TRBV7-6 and TRBJ2-5): GAGVSQSPRYKVTKRGQDVALRCDPISGHVSLYWYRQALGQGPEFLTYFNYEAQQDKSGLPNDRFSAERPEGSISTLTIQRTEQRDSAMYRCASSLGGERTQYFGPGTRLLVL.

Only one count was recorded for this clone. The rearrangement joins TRBV4-2 to TRBJ2-1; either TRBD1 or TRBD2 may supply D (5 bases each). Germline V gene data show CDR1 as LGHNA and CDR2 as YNFKEQ. Trimming left V 1 base short and J 2 bases short, with 9 bases between. This CDR3 spans 15 amino acids. The CDR3 reads CASSQGQGAYNEQFF. Written as DNA, the CDR3 is TGTGCCAGCAGCCAAGGGCAGGGAGCCTACAATGAGCAGTTCTTC.

V is TRBV5-1 and J is TRBJ1-4; D is perhaps TRBD1 (6 bases). The length of the CDR3 is 16 residues. V lost 0 bases, J lost 5 bases, and 14 bases lay in between. Germline-derived CDR1 and CDR2 are SGHRS and YFSETQ. CDR3 region: CASSLVAGGVNEKLFF. The CDR3 DNA reads TGCGCCAGCAGCTTGGTTGCTGGGGGCGTAAATGAAAAACTGTTTTTT.

This clone was detected a few times. The chain uses TRBV6-1 and TRBJ1-2, with D possibly being TRBD1 (5 bases). CDR3 length: 13 residues. CDR1 is MNHNS and CDR2 is SASEGT in the germline V gene. V lost 6 bases and J 2 bases, leaving 10 bases between the germline ends. The CDR3 spells CASRGPGNYGYTF. The CDR3 DNA is TGTGCCAGCAGGGGACCTGGCAACTATGGCTACACCTTC.